This TCR beta chain emerged from a study of T cell repertoires in cytomegalovirus infection. TCRdb called the reads again in MiXCR, with one record for every CDR3 protein. The sample includes 450,000 to 550,000 distinct CDR3 sequences, more than 15% seen only once; the top ten take 20% to 30%. The origin of this receptor is a human donor in good health (CMV status not recorded). Some clones in this sample may be carry-over from other donors' samples. The sequenced sample was CD8+ T cells from PBMCs.

This chain's CDR3 is CASSQDPSENPREQYF. The CDR3 bases are TGTGCCAGCAGCCAAGATCCGAGCGAGAACCCTCGGGAGCAGTACTTC. The rearrangement joins TRBV4-2 to TRBJ2-7; no reliable D call. CDR3 length equals 16 residues. V gave up 0 bases and J gave up 7 bases, with 19 bases separating them. The germline CDR1 and CDR2 sequences are LGHNA and YNFKEQ.